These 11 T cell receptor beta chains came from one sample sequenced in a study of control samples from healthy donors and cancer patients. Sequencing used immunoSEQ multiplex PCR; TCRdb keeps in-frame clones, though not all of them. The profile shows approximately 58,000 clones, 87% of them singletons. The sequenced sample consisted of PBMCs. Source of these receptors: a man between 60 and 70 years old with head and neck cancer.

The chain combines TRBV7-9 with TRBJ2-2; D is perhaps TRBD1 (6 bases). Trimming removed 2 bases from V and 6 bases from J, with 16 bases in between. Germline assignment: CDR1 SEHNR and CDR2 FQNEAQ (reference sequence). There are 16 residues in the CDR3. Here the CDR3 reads CASSLKANRVSGELFF. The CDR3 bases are TGTGCCAGCAGCTTAAAGGCAAACAGGGTTTCCGGGGAGCTGTTTTTT.

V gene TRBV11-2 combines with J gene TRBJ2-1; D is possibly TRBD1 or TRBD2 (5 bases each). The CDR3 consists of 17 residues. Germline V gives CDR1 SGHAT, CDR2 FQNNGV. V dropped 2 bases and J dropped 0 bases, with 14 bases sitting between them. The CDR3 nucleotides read TGTGCCAGCAGCTTAAACAACTGGGGGAGCTCCTACAATGAGCAGTTCTTC. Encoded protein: CASSLNNWGSSYNEQFF.

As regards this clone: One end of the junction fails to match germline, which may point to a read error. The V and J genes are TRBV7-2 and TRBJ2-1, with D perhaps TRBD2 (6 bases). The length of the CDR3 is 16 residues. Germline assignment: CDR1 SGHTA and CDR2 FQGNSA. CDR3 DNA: TGTGCCAGCAGCTTTAGTGGGGGGAACTCCCACAATGAGCAGTTCTTC. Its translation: CASSFSGGNSHNEQFF.

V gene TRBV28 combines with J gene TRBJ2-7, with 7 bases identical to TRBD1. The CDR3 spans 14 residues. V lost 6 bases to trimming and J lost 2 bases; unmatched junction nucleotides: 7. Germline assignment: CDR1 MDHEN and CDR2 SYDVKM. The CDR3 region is CASRLQGPTYEQYF. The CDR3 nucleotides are TGTGCCAGCAGGCTACAGGGGCCCACCTACGAGCAGTACTTC.

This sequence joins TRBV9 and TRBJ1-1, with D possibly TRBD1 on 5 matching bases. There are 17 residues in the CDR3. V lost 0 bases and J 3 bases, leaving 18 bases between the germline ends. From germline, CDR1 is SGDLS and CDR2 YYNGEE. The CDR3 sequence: CASSVVGGTSGDTEAFF. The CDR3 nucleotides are TGTGCCAGCAGCGTAGTCGGGGGGACCTCCGGGGACACTGAAGCTTTCTTT.

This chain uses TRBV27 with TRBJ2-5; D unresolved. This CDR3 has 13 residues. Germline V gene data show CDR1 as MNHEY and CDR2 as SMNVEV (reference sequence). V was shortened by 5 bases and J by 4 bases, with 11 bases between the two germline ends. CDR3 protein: CASSRIEGETQYF. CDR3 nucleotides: TGTGCCAGCAGTCGTATCGAAGGAGAGACCCAGTACTTC.

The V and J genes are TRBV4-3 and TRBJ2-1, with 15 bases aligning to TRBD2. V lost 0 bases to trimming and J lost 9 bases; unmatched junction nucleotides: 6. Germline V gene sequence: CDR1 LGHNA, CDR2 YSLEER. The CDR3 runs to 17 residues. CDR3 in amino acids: CASSQDRTSGGVGEQFF. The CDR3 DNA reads TGCGCCAGCAGCCAAGATCGGACTAGCGGGGGGGTGGGTGAGCAGTTCTTC.

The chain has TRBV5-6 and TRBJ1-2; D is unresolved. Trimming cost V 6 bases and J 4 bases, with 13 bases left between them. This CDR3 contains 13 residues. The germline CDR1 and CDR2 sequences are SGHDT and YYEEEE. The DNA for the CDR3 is TGTGCCAGCACTGAGGGTACGCGCTATGGCTACACCTTC. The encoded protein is CASTEGTRYGYTF.

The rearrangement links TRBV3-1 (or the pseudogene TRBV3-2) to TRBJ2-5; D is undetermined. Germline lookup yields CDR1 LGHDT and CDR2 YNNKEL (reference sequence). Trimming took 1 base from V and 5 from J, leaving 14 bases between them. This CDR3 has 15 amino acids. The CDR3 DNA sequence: TGTGCCAGCAGCCAAGCCGGTACAGCCCATGAGACCCAGTACTTC. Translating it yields CASSQAGTAHETQYF.

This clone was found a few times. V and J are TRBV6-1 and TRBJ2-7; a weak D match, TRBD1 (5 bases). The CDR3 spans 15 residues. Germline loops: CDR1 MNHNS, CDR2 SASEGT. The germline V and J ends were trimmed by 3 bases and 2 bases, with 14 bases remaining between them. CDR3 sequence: CASSENTGPAYEQYF. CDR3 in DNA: TGTGCCAGCAGTGAGAACACAGGCCCTGCCTACGAGCAGTACTTC.

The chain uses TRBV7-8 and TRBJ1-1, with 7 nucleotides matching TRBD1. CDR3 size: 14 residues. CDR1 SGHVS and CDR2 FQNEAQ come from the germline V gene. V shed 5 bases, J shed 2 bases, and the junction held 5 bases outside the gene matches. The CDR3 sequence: CASSIGQVNTEAFF. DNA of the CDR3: TGTGCCAGCAGCATCGGACAGGTTAACACTGAAGCTTTCTTT. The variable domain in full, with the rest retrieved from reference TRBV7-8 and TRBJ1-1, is GAGVSQSPRYKVAKRGQDVALRCDPISGHVSLFWYQQALGQGPEFLTYFQNEAQLDKSGLPSDRFFAERPEGSVSTLKIQRTQQEDSAVYLCASSIGQVNTEAFFGQGTRLTVV.